These 23 T cell receptor beta chains originate from one sample sequenced in a study of vaccination and CD4 T cells after COVID-19 (dated by TCRdb to 2022 to 2024). The treatment or condition label, as the study defines it: roughly 11-day PBMC culture with coronavirus spike peptide pools or control peptides (ViraFEST assay). Library generation was performed with PCR. Sequenced using an Illumina iSeq 100. At the Johns Hopkins FTIC core, DNA from the cultured CD4+ T cells underwent TCR sequencing with the Oncomine TCR Beta short-read assay. TCRdb trimmed public reads at Q25 via fastp, called clones via MiXCR and kept in-frame beta chains. Each CDR3 protein gets just one entry, which takes the most common genes and DNA from the rows behind it. Here the sample has over 15,000 distinct CDR3 sequences; less than 60% occur a single time. The ten largest make up about 9.1% of the sample. Their antigens remain unidentified.

Sequenced: CD4+ T cells from blood, cultured in vitro. The receptors originated from a human donor who had recovered from COVID-19.

This chain connects TRBV20-1 to TRBJ2-3; TRBD2 matches at 12 bases. In germline, CDR1 is DFQATT, CDR2 SNEGSKA (reference sequence). CDR3 size: 16 residues. V was clipped by 4 bases and J by 2 bases; unmatched bases: 7. CDR3 nucleotides: TGCAGTGCTATCCCTAGCGGGAGGGGCTTCACAGATACGCAGTATTTT. This translates into CSAIPSGRGFTDTQYF.

The gene calls are TRBV20-1 and TRBJ2-2; D not resolved. The CDR3 sequence is 13 residues long. CDR1 is DFQATT and CDR2 is SNEGSKA in the germline V gene (reference sequence). Trimming cost V 8 bases and J 1 base, with 11 bases left between them. The CDR3 bases are TGCAGTTCCGACCTAGGGAACACCGGGGAGCTGTTTTTT. It translates to CSSDLGNTGELFF.

This sequence joins TRBV27 and TRBJ2-2; 7 bases are a match to TRBD1. Germline V CDR1 and CDR2: MNHEY, SMNVEV (reference sequence). The CDR3 extends over 16 amino acids. V gave up 7 bases and J gave up 3 bases; unmatched junction bases: 11. CDR3 in DNA: TGTGCCAGCACGACAGGGCCCTCCTGGGACACCGGGGAGCTGTTTTTT. It yields the protein CASTTGPSWDTGELFF.

The V call is TRBV5-4, the J call TRBJ2-7; maybe TRBD1 (8 bases). V lost 3 bases to trimming and J lost 5 bases, with 18 bases between them. CDR1 and CDR2 (germline): SGHNT, YYREEE (reference sequence). This CDR3 region has 15 residues. CDR3 residues: CASSSHGQGGNEQYF. The CDR3 coding sequence is TGTGCCAGCAGCTCTCACGGACAGGGAGGGAACGAGCAGTACTTC.

V gene TRBV24-1 combines with J gene TRBJ2-5; D not certain. V was trimmed by 2 bases and J by 7 bases, leaving 10 bases between them. This CDR3 is built from 13 residues. Germline CDR1 KGHDR, CDR2 SFDVKD. The DNA for the CDR3 is TGTGCCACCAGTGATTCCGGGTCTCGGACCCAGTACTTC. Translation: CATSDSGSRTQYF.

V is TRBV20-1 and J is TRBJ2-1; 14 nucleotides line up with TRBD2. V lost 1 base to trimming and J lost 5 bases; unmatched junction nucleotides: 10. The CDR3 sequence is 18 residues long. Per the germline V gene, CDR1 is DFQATT and CDR2 is SNEGSKA (reference sequence). The CDR3 coding sequence is TGCAGTGCTAGAGGCCCCGGGACTAGCGGGAGTTTCGACAATGAGCAGTTCTTC. This gives the protein CSARGPGTSGSFDNEQFF.

V gene TRBV19 combines with J gene TRBJ2-2; D not certain. The CDR3 spans 16 residues. The germline V gene has CDR1 LNHDA and CDR2 SQIVND (reference sequence). V gave up 6 bases and J gave up 4 bases, with 18 bases separating them. CDR3 residues: CASRSHPIAATGELFF. The CDR3 bases are TGTGCCAGTAGAAGTCATCCCATAGCCGCCACCGGGGAGCTGTTTTTT. Supplemented by reference TRBV19 and TRBJ2-2, the full variable domain reads DGGITQSPKYLFRKEGQNVTLSCEQNLNHDAMYWYRQDPGQGLRLIYYSQIVNDFQKGDIAEGYSVSREKKESFPLTVTSAQKNPTAFYLCASRSHPIAATGELFFGEGSRLTVL.

The J gene is TRBJ1-2, the V gene TRBV28; D not resolved. CDR1 and CDR2 from the germline V gene are MDHEN and SYDVKM. This CDR3 spans 13 amino acids. The V end lost 2 bases, the J end lost 4 bases, and 8 bases lay between the germline ends. The CDR3 here is CASSLNGGYGYTF. CDR3 DNA: TGTGCCAGCAGTTTAAACGGAGGCTATGGCTACACCTTC.

With regard to this clonotype: The junction departs from germline at one end; a sequencing error may be responsible. The chain links TRBV29-1 to TRBJ1-2, with no clear D. This CDR3 spans 9 amino acids. Looked up from germline, CDR1 is SQVTM and CDR2 is ANQGSEA. CDR3 region: CSVDRTNSF. The CDR3 DNA is TGCAGCGTTGATAGGACCAATAGCTTC. Variable domain in full (rest from reference TRBV29-1 and TRBJ1-2): SAVISQKPSRDICQRGTSLTIQCQVDSQVTMMFWYRQQPGQSLTLIATANQGSEATYESGFVIDKFPISRPNLTFSTLTVSNMSPEDSSIYLCSVDRTNSFGSGTRLTVV.

J is TRBJ2-1 and V is TRBV10-1; 7 bases fit TRBD2. The ends lost 3 bases at V and 2 bases at J; junction bases unmatched: 7. Germline CDR1 and CDR2: WNHNN and SYGVQD (reference sequence). There are 16 residues in the CDR3. For the CDR3, the DNA is TGCGCCAGCAGTGATGGGCTAGCGGCTACCTACAATGAGCAGTTCTTC. Protein sequence: CASSDGLAATYNEQFF.

J is TRBJ2-5 and V is TRBV11-3; D is unclear. Germline assignment: CDR1 SGHNT and CDR2 YENEEA. The CDR3 runs 16 residues. Trimming left V 5 bases short and J 1 base short, with 17 bases between. Written as DNA, the CDR3 is TGTGCCAGCAGCCCCGCTATGCAGGCACGCCAAGAGACCCAGTACTTC. Translated, it gives CASSPAMQARQETQYF. Drawing the rest from reference TRBV11-3 and TRBJ2-5, the complete variable domain is EAGVVQSPRYKIIEKKQPVAFWCNPISGHNTLYWYLQNLGQGPELLIRYENEEAVDDSQLPKDRFSAERLKGVDSTLKIQPAELGDSAVYLCASSPAMQARQETQYFGPGTRLLVL.

The chain joins TRBV20-1 to TRBJ2-5; no clear D gene. This CDR3 has 13 residues. V was cut by 0 bases and J by 3 bases, with 8 bases left in between. Germline assignment: CDR1 DFQATT and CDR2 SNEGSKA (reference sequence). The CDR3: CSARELPKETQYF. CDR3 in DNA: TGCAGTGCTAGAGAGCTCCCCAAAGAGACCCAGTACTTC.

The chain couples TRBV18 to TRBJ1-2; D ambiguous. Looked up from germline, CDR1 is KGHSH and CDR2 is LQKENI. The CDR3 runs to 13 residues. V was clipped by 2 bases and J by 3 bases, with 7 bases between them. The CDR3 sequence: CASSPKQDYGYTF. In nucleotides, the CDR3 is TGTGCCAGCTCACCAAAGCAGGACTATGGCTACACCTTC. Full variable domain (remainder filled in from reference TRBV18 and TRBJ1-2): NAGVMQNPRHLVRRRGQEARLRCSPMKGHSHVYWYRQLPEEGLKFMVYLQKENIIDESGMPKERFSAEFPKEGPSILRIQQVVRGDSAAYFCASSPKQDYGYTFGSGTRLTVV.

The rearrangement joins TRBV7-9 to TRBJ1-1; D is uncertain. Per germline, CDR1 SEHNR and CDR2 FQNEAQ (reference sequence). V shed 4 bases and J shed 3 bases, with 18 bases lying between them. The CDR3 is 16 residues long. CDR3 amino acids: CASSSIGRPPDTEAFF. The DNA for the CDR3 is TGTGCCAGCAGCTCAATTGGGAGGCCTCCTGACACTGAAGCTTTCTTT.

This clonotype has more than one count but fewer than ten. The chain has TRBV2 and TRBJ2-7; 10 bases match TRBD2. With 9 bases clipped from V and 12 bases from J, the junction kept 14 bases outside the gene matches. This CDR3 comprises 13 residues. Per the germline V gene, CDR1 is SNHLY and CDR2 is FYNNEI. The CDR3 DNA follows: TGTGCCAGTAGACGGGGCCTAGCGGGAGCTCGGTACTTC. It is translated as CASRRGLAGARYF.

The chain is built from TRBV7-3 and TRBJ1-6; 8 bases align to TRBD1. Germline loops: CDR1 SGHTA, CDR2 FQGTGA. The CDR3 is 14 residues long. Trimming cost V 3 bases and J 7 bases; bases outside gene matches: 2. In DNA, the CDR3 is TGTGCCAGCAGCTTGGACAGGGCCAATTCACCCCTCCACTTT. This encodes CASSLDRANSPLHF.

The chain has TRBV24-1 and TRBJ2-3; the match to TRBD2 covers 9 bases. The CDR3 length is 16 residues. The V gene's germline CDR1 is KGHDR and CDR2 SFDVKD. The trim removed 1 base at V and 1 base at J, leaving 2 bases unmatched. CDR3 coding DNA: TGTGCCACCAGTGATTTCACTAGCGGGCGCACAGATACGCAGTATTTT. This encodes CATSDFTSGRTDTQYF.

The chain employs TRBV7-8 and TRBJ1-1; 7 bases agree with TRBD1. The CDR3 loop spans 15 amino acids. V dropped 1 base and J dropped 0; count of bases not matched to a gene: 2. Germline V gives CDR1 SGHVS, CDR2 FQNEAQ. CDR3 bases: TGTGCCAGCAGCTTAGTGACAGGGATGAACACTGAAGCTTTCTTT. Protein sequence: CASSLVTGMNTEAFF. Based on the CDR3 plus reference TRBV7-8 and TRBJ1-1, the full variable domain is GAGVSQSPRYKVAKRGQDVALRCDPISGHVSLFWYQQALGQGPEFLTYFQNEAQLDKSGLPSDRFFAERPEGSVSTLKIQRTQQEDSAVYLCASSLVTGMNTEAFFGQGTRLTVV.

The chain recombines TRBV5-1 with TRBJ1-1; TRBD1 aligns across 7 bases. Germline values: CDR1 SGHRS, CDR2 YFSETQ. The junction had 8 bases not matched to a gene; V was cut back by 6 bases and J by 0 bases. This CDR3 has 15 residues. In nucleotides, the CDR3 is TGCGCCAGCAAAGGGGGCAGGGTGATGAACACTGAAGCTTTCTTT. Protein: CASKGGRVMNTEAFF.

V and J are TRBV24-1 and TRBJ2-2, with 8 bases aligning to TRBD2. The CDR3 has 16 residues. Germline V lookup: CDR1 KGHDR, CDR2 SFDVKD. Trimming took 4 bases from V and 3 from J; bases not matched to a gene: 6. CDR3 in amino acids: CATSESGTSDTGELFF. In nucleotides, the CDR3 is TGTGCCACCAGTGAATCCGGGACTAGTGACACCGGGGAGCTGTTTTTT.

In DNA form, the CDR3 reads TGCGCCAGCAGCCGGGGACTAGCGGGAGGGACAGATACGCAGTATTTT. This sequence encodes CASSRGLAGGTDTQYF. The chain is built from TRBV5-1 and TRBJ2-3; 16 positions agree with TRBD2. The V and J ends lost 4 bases and 3 bases, in that order; junction bases with no gene match: 2. The CDR3 length is 16 residues. Germline CDR1 SGHRS, CDR2 YFSETQ.

The gene calls are TRBV5-1 and TRBJ1-5; D may be TRBD1 (6 bases). CDR3 size: 15 residues. The germline V gene has CDR1 SGHRS and CDR2 YFSETQ. Deletions cut 0 bases from V and 1 base from J, with 8 bases between. CDR3 residues: CASSLEGESNQPQHF. The CDR3 coding sequence is TGCGCCAGCAGCTTGGAGGGGGAGAGCAATCAGCCCCAGCATTTT.

V usage is TRBV6-5 and J usage is TRBJ1-4, with no clear D. Between the trimmed V and J ends, which lost 2 bases and 2 bases, there was a span of 9 bases. The CDR3 extends over 15 amino acids. The germline CDR1 and CDR2 sequences are MNHEY and SVGAGI. The CDR3 region is CASSYPTTTNEKLFF. In DNA form, the CDR3 reads TGTGCCAGCAGTTACCCGACGACGACTAATGAAAAACTGTTTTTT.